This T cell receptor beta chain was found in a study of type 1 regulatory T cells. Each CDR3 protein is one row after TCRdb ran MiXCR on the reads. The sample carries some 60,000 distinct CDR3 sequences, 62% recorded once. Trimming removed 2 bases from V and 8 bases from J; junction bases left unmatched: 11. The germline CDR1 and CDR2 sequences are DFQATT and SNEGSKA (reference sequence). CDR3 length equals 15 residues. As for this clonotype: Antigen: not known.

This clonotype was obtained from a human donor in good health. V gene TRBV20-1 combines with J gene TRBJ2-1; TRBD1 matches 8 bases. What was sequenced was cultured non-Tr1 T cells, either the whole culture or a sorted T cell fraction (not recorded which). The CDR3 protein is CSARPRGRLAHEQFF. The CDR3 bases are TGCAGTGCTAGACCCAGGGGGCGCTTGGCACATGAGCAGTTCTTC.